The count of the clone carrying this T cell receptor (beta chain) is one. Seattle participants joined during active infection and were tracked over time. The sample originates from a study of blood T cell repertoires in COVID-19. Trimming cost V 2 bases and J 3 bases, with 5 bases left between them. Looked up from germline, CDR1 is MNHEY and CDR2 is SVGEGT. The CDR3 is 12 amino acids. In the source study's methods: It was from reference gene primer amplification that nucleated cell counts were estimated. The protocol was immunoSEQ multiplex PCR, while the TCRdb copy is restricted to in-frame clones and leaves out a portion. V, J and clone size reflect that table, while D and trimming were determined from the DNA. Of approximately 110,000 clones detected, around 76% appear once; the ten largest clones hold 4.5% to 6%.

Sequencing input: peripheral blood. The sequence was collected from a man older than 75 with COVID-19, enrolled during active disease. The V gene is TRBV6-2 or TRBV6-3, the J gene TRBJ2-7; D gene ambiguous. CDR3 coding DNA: TGTGCCAGCAGTTACGGCCTCTACGAGCAGTACTTC. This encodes CASSYGLYEQYF.